Each of the 31 T cell receptor beta chains below was sequenced from the same sample in a study of T cell changes during pregnancy in multiple sclerosis. The data were produced by immunoSEQ multiplex PCR, yet TCRdb's version contains in-frame clones alone and is incomplete. The repertoire holds nearly 110,000 clones, with approximately 90% as singletons. The source material was peripheral blood, sampled in the third trimester of pregnancy. The receptor source for this set is a female donor in good health, enrolled as a control in a pregnancy study.

This clone was counted a few times. This chain uses TRBV6-5 with TRBJ1-2; TRBD1 matches at 7 bases. Germline lookup yields CDR1 MNHEY and CDR2 SVGAGI. Trimming cost V 0 bases and J 8 bases; bases outside gene matches: 3. This CDR3 comprises 13 residues. CDR3 bases: TGTGCCAGCAGTTACTCGAGGGGGCAGGGCTACACCTTC. As protein: CASSYSRGQGYTF.

This clone has only a few counts. This chain links TRBV30 with TRBJ2-2, with a weak D call TRBD2 (5 bases). CDR3 length: 13 residues. Germline-derived CDR1 and CDR2 are GTSNPN and SVGIG (reference sequence). Trimming stripped 4 bases from V and 8 bases from J, with 14 bases between. CDR3: CAWTDYLGGELFF. The CDR3 region has the DNA TGTGCCTGGACAGACTACTTGGGAGGGGAGCTGTTTTTT.

The chain combines TRBV7-2 with TRBJ2-3, with TRBD2 matching over 7 bases. There are 16 residues in the CDR3. Germline trimming cut 1 base from V and 4 bases from J; bases unmatched to any gene: 8. Germline-derived CDR1 and CDR2 are SGHTA and FQGNSA. This CDR3 is CASSLVWGGGADTQYF. DNA of the CDR3: TGTGCCAGCAGCTTAGTCTGGGGGGGTGGAGCAGATACGCAGTATTTT.

This chain links TRBV7-8 with TRBJ1-2; the match to TRBD1 covers 10 bases. CDR3 length equals 15 residues. Germline lookup yields CDR1 SGHVS and CDR2 FQNEAQ. The trim removed 5 bases at V and 4 bases at J, leaving 7 bases unmatched. The CDR3: CASSPDRGRFYGYTF. CDR3 nucleotides: TGTGCCAGCAGCCCAGACAGGGGGCGCTTCTATGGCTACACCTTC.

This clone has only one observation. The chain carries TRBV9 and TRBJ2-6, with TRBD2 as a possible D gene (6 bases). The CDR3 runs to 20 residues. Germline V gene lookup returns CDR1 SGDLS and CDR2 YYNGEE. Trimming removed 0 bases from V and 1 base from J, with 20 bases in between. CDR3 bases: TGTGCCAGCAGCGTAGCCGCAGAGAGGGGAGGTGAGTCTGGGGCCAACGTCCTGACTTTC. It is translated as CASSVAAERGGESGANVLTF.

V gene TRBV9 combines with J gene TRBJ1-1; 7 bases fit TRBD1. Germline CDR1 and CDR2: SGDLS and YYNGEE. This CDR3 spans 14 amino acids. The trim removed 4 bases at V and 7 bases at J, leaving 10 bases unmatched. DNA for the CDR3: TGTGCCAGCAGCCCCCAGACAGGGCGGTATGAAGCTTTCTTT. Residues: CASSPQTGRYEAFF.

The CDR3: CASSSDSSNQPQHF. The CDR3 DNA reads as TGTGCCAGCAGCTCGGACAGTAGCAATCAGCCCCAGCATTTT. The chain recombines TRBV5-4 with TRBJ1-5, with D perhaps matching TRBD1 (6 bases). V lost 3 bases and J lost 0, with 7 bases in between. From germline, CDR1 is SGHNT and CDR2 YYREEE (reference sequence). This CDR3 comprises 14 residues.

The chain is built from TRBV15 and TRBJ2-1, with 7 bases fitting TRBD2. The CDR3 is 16 residues long. The ends lost 0 bases at V and 8 bases at J; junction bases unmatched: 10. Germline V gives CDR1 LNHNV, CDR2 YYDKDF (reference sequence). Here the CDR3 reads CATSRDRGGGRYEQFF. The CDR3 region has the DNA TGTGCCACCAGCAGAGATCGTGGCGGGGGTCGGTATGAGCAGTTCTTC.

The V and J genes are TRBV30 and TRBJ1-3; possibly TRBD1 for D (6 bases). The CDR3 sequence is 14 residues long. V shed 3 bases and J shed 4 bases, with 13 bases lying between them. The germline V gene has CDR1 GTSNPN and CDR2 SVGIG (reference sequence). The CDR3 loop is CAWSLGQIGNTIYF. The CDR3, as DNA: TGTGCCTGGAGCCTGGGACAAATAGGAAACACCATATATTTT.

V usage is TRBV4-3 and J usage is TRBJ1-3; a weak D match, TRBD1 (5 bases). The V and J ends lost 3 bases and 0 bases respectively, with 15 bases between them. The CDR3 totals 17 residues. Germline values: CDR1 LGHNA, CDR2 YSLEER. The chain's CDR3 is CASSQGRGFPSGNTIYF. In DNA, the CDR3 is TGCGCCAGCAGCCAGGGGCGGGGATTTCCCTCTGGAAACACCATATATTTT.

The CDR3 nucleotides are TGTGCCAGCAGCTTAGAATTCGGGGGTGAAGCTTTCTTT. It translates to CASSLEFGGEAFF. The chain employs TRBV11-2 and TRBJ1-1; D possibly corresponds to TRBD1 (5 bases). The CDR3 has 13 residues. Germline V gives CDR1 SGHAT, CDR2 FQNNGV. V was cut by 0 bases and J by 7 bases, with 9 bases left in between.

V gene TRBV18 combines with J gene TRBJ1-1; D is unresolved. The CDR3 sequence is 16 residues long. The germline V gene has CDR1 KGHSH and CDR2 LQKENI. Trimming stripped 2 bases from V and 0 bases from J, with 13 bases between. In DNA form, the CDR3 reads TGTGCCAGCTCACCAGCGGAGGCCTCGATGAACACTGAAGCTTTCTTT. Translating gives CASSPAEASMNTEAFF.

The rearrangement links TRBV4-3 to TRBJ1-5; 9 bases match TRBD1. CDR3 length: 15 amino acids. Germline V CDR1 and CDR2: LGHNA, YSLEER. The V and J ends lost 5 bases and 6 bases, in that order; junction bases with no gene match: 8. CDR3 sequence: CASSYRTGAGQPQHF. The DNA for the CDR3 is TGCGCCAGCAGCTATAGGACAGGGGCAGGTCAGCCCCAGCATTTT.

The V gene is TRBV7-2, the J gene TRBJ2-3; 7 positions agree with TRBD2. The germline CDR1 and CDR2 sequences are SGHTA and FQGNSA. The CDR3 spans 15 residues. The junction had 6 bases not matched to a gene; V was cut back by 5 bases and J by 1 base. CDR3 DNA: TGTGCCAGCAGCCGATCCAGCGGGGGCACAGATACGCAGTATTTT. Translated: CASSRSSGGTDTQYF.

The V and J genes are TRBV10-3 and TRBJ1-1, with D perhaps TRBD1 (5 bases). The germline V gene has CDR1 ENHRY and CDR2 SYGVKD. CDR3 length: 12 amino acids. V was clipped by 2 bases and J by 6 bases, with 7 bases between them. CDR3 residues: CAISELTAEAFF. The CDR3 DNA sequence: TGTGCCATCAGTGAGCTGACAGCTGAAGCTTTCTTT.

J is TRBJ1-1 and V is TRBV4-3; 8 nucleotides align to TRBD1. CDR3 length: 19 residues. V was pared by 1 base and J by 1 base, with 14 bases of the junction left unmatched. CDR1 is LGHNA, CDR2 YSLEER, per germline. The CDR3 region has the DNA TGCGCCAGCAGCCAAGGACGGGCTCGGACAGGGCCCTGGAACACTGAAGCTTTCTTT. Translation: CASSQGRARTGPWNTEAFF.

The chain combines TRBV7-3 with TRBJ2-5, with D maybe TRBD2 (7 bases). Trimming shortened V by 3 bases and J by 5 bases, and 16 bases separated the two germline ends. The CDR3 is made up of 15 amino acids. Germline CDR1 SGHTA, CDR2 FQGTGA. CDR3 protein: CASSFSGGLVETQYF. The CDR3 DNA follows: TGTGCCAGCAGCTTTTCGGGGGGCTTGGTGGAGACCCAGTACTTC. Full variable domain (missing parts from reference TRBV7-3 and TRBJ2-5): GAGVSQTPSNKVTEKGKYVELRCDPISGHTALYWYRQSLGQGPEFLIYFQGTGAADDSGLPNDRFFAVRPEGSVSTLKIQRTERGDSAVYLCASSFSGGLVETQYFGPGTRLLVL.

The rearrangement joins TRBV5-5 to TRBJ1-5, with D hard to call. Germline V gives CDR1 SGHKS, CDR2 YYEKEE (reference sequence). V was cut by 4 bases and J by 8 bases, with 13 bases left in between. The CDR3 spans 13 residues. The CDR3 bases are TGTGCCAGCAGCCCGGAGGGTGTAGAGCCCCAGCATTTT. It specifies CASSPEGVEPQHF.

This clone was seen once. This chain uses TRBV5-4 with TRBJ2-7; TRBD1 might be the D (5 bases). The V gene's germline CDR1 is SGHNT and CDR2 YYREEE (reference sequence). The CDR3 sequence is 12 residues long. Trimming left V 4 bases short and J 6 bases short, with 11 bases between. This CDR3 reads CASSIGDSEQYF. The CDR3 DNA sequence: TGTGCCAGCAGCATAGGAGACAGCGAGCAGTACTTC.

This clone was detected only a few times. The chain joins TRBV19 to TRBJ1-6; 7 nucleotides match TRBD1. V lost 6 bases, J lost 8 bases, and 10 bases stayed unmatched. This CDR3 is 15 amino acids long. Germline loops: CDR1 LNHDA, CDR2 SQIVND (reference sequence). The CDR3 protein is CASSRTGVGDSPLHF. The CDR3 DNA sequence: TGTGCCAGTAGCCGTACAGGGGTGGGGGATTCACCCCTCCACTTT. The full variable domain, rest sourced from reference TRBV19 and TRBJ1-6, is DGGITQSPKYLFRKEGQNVTLSCEQNLNHDAMYWYRQDPGQGLRLIYYSQIVNDFQKGDIAEGYSVSREKKESFPLTVTSAQKNPTAFYLCASSRTGVGDSPLHFGNGTRLTVT.

The chain combines TRBV5-5 with TRBJ1-2; 10 bases line up with TRBD1. There are 16 residues in the CDR3. V shed 1 base and J 7 bases; nucleotides not matched to a gene: 10. Germline CDR1 reads SGHKS; CDR2 reads YYEKEE (reference sequence). The CDR3 DNA reads TGTGCCAGCAGCTTGTCCCCAGACAGGGGGCTGGGTGGCTACACCTTC. Translation gives CASSLSPDRGLGGYTF.

J is TRBJ2-1 and V is TRBV7-9, with 8 bases lining up with TRBD2. Germline CDR1 SEHNR, CDR2 FQNEAQ (reference sequence). CDR3 size: 14 residues. Losses at the gene ends were 5 bases for V and 8 bases for J; bases not matched to a gene: 8. CDR3 sequence reads: CASSRGLASDEQFF. CDR3 coding DNA: TGTGCCAGCAGCCGAGGACTAGCTTCGGATGAGCAGTTCTTC. Combining the CDR3 with reference TRBV7-9 and TRBJ2-1 gives the whole variable domain DTGVSQNPRHKITKRGQNVTFRCDPISEHNRLYWYRQTLGQGPEFLTYFQNEAQLEKSRLLSDRFSAERPKGSFSTLEIQRTEQGDSAMYLCASSRGLASDEQFFGPGTRLTVL.

The chain carries TRBV14 and TRBJ1-2, with D tentatively TRBD1 (5 bases). The germline CDR1 and CDR2 sequences are SGHDN and FVKESK. Deletions cut 3 bases from V and 4 bases from J, with 12 bases between. CDR3 size: 14 residues. CDR3 nucleotide sequence: TGTGCCAGCAGCCAGGCATCCGGGGGCTATGGCTACACCTTC. Translating it yields CASSQASGGYGYTF.

This clone came up once. This chain joins TRBV6-1 and TRBJ2-7; 7 bases match TRBD2. The CDR3 totals 13 residues. The V gene's germline CDR1 is MNHNS and CDR2 SASEGT. Losses at the gene ends were 6 bases for V and 5 bases for J; bases not matched to a gene: 7. CDR3 bases: TGTGCCAGCAGAGCTGGACTAGTCGACGAGCAGTACTTC. It codes for CASRAGLVDEQYF.

The J gene is TRBJ2-7, the V gene TRBV7-2; TRBD1 agrees at 7 bases. The germline gives CDR1 SGHTA, CDR2 FQGNSA. This CDR3 is 15 amino acids long. Losses at the gene ends were 1 base for V and 3 bases for J; bases not matched to a gene: 6. Here the CDR3 DNA reads TGTGCCAGCAGCTTAGACCGGGACAGCCTCTACGAGCAGTACTTC. Translated, it gives CASSLDRDSLYEQYF. The full variable domain, in which reference TRBV7-2 and TRBJ2-7 provide the parts outside the CDR3, is GAGVSQSPSNKVTEKGKDVELRCDPISGHTALYWYRQSLGQGLEFLIYFQGNSAPDKSGLPSDRFSAERTGGSVSTLTIQRTQQEDSAVYLCASSLDRDSLYEQYFGPGTRLTVT.

This clone appeared once. The chain joins TRBV15 to TRBJ1-4; the match to TRBD1 covers 7 bases. The CDR3 runs 19 residues. In germline, CDR1 is LNHNV, CDR2 YYDKDF (reference sequence). The V segment lost 3 bases and the J segment 3 bases; nucleotides outside the gene matches: 16. The CDR3 spells CATSRPKRGQATSNEKLFF. The CDR3, as DNA: TGTGCCACCAGCAGGCCCAAACGAGGACAGGCGACGTCTAATGAAAAACTGTTTTTT.

V gene TRBV7-3 combines with J gene TRBJ1-1, with a weak D call TRBD1 (6 bases). This CDR3 region has 13 residues. V dropped 4 bases and J dropped 1 base, with 7 bases sitting between them. CDR1 and CDR2 from the germline V gene are SGHTA and FQGTGA. CDR3 sequence: CASSSTGNTEAFF. The CDR3 region has the DNA TGTGCCAGCAGCTCGACAGGGAACACTGAAGCTTTCTTT.

The rearrangement joins TRBV2 to TRBJ1-5; 7 nucleotides align to TRBD1. With V trimmed by 8 bases and J by 4 bases, 5 bases remained unmatched. The germline gives CDR1 SNHLY, CDR2 FYNNEI. The CDR3 is made up of 13 amino acids. CDR3 DNA: TGTGCCAGCCAAGACAGGGAGAATCAGCCCCAGCATTTT. Its protein product is CASQDRENQPQHF.

The V call is TRBV6-1, the J call TRBJ1-6; 9 nucleotides align to TRBD1. CDR3 length: 15 residues. Per the germline V gene, CDR1 is MNHNS and CDR2 is SASEGT. The V and J ends lost 8 bases and 8 bases, in that order; junction bases with no gene match: 10. The CDR3 spells CASDKQGASDSPLHF. In DNA, the CDR3 is TGTGCCAGCGATAAACAGGGGGCTTCGGATTCACCCCTCCACTTT.

The DNA for the CDR3 is TGTGCCAGCAGCTTAGCACGGGGTGTTAATGAAAAACTGTTTTTT. Its translation is CASSLARGVNEKLFF. The chain has TRBV7-9 and TRBJ1-4; D gene uncertain. V lost 0 bases to trimming and J lost 4 bases, with 9 bases between them. This CDR3 region has 15 residues. CDR1 and CDR2 (germline): SEHNR, FQNEAQ (reference sequence).

The chain combines TRBV4-1 with TRBJ2-2; D call uncertain. The CDR3 sequence is 16 residues long. The V gene's germline CDR1 is MGHRA and CDR2 YSYEKL. The V gene lost 0 bases and the J gene lost 0 bases, with 8 bases spanning the gap. CDR3 residues: CASSQDVLANTGELFF. The CDR3 DNA reads as TGCGCCAGCAGCCAAGATGTCTTAGCGAACACCGGGGAGCTGTTTTTT.